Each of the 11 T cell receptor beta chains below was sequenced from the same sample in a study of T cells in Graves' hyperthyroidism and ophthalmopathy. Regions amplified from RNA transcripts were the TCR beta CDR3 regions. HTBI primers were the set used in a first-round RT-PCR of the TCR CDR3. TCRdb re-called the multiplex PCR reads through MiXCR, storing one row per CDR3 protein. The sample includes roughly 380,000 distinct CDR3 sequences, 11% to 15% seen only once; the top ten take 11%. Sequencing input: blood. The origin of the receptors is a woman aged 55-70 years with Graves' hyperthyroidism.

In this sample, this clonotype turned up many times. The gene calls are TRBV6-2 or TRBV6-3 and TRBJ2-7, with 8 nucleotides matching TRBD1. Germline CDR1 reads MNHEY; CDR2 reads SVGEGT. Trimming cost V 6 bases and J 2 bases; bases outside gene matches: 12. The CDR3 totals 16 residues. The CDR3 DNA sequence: TGTGCCAGCAGGACCACCACAGGGGGGAATACCTACGAGCAGTACTTC. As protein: CASRTTTGGNTYEQYF.

CDR3 nucleotides: TGCGCCAGCAGTGGGGCAAACGGACAGAGACAAGAGACCCAGTACTTC. Its translation: CASSGANGQRQETQYF. The rearrangement uses TRBV10-2 and TRBJ2-5; D perhaps matches TRBD1 (6 bases). V lost 4 bases, J lost 2 bases, and 17 bases lay in between. The CDR3 is made up of 16 amino acids. Per germline, CDR1 WSHSY and CDR2 SAAADI.

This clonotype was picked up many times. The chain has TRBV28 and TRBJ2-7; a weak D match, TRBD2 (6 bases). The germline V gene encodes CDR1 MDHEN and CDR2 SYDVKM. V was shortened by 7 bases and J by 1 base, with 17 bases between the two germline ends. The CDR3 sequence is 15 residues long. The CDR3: CASTHNGRGSYEQYF. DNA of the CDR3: TGTGCCAGCACCCATAACGGGAGAGGGTCCTACGAGCAGTACTTC.

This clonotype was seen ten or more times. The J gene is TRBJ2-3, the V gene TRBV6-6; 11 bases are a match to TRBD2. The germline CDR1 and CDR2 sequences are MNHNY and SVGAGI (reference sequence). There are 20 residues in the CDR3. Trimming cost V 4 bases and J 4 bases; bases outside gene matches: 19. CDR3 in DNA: TGTGCCAGCAGTTTCCGGACTAGCGGGCGATCAAAAGGAACACCAGATACGCAGTATTTT. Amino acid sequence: CASSFRTSGRSKGTPDTQYF.

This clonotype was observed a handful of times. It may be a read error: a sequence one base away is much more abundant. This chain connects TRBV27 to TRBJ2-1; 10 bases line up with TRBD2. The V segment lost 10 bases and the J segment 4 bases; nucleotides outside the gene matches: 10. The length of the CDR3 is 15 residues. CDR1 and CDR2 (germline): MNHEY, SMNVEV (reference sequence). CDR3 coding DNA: TGTGCCATCAGCCGGCGGACTAGCGGATACAATGAGCAGTTCTTC. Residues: CAISRRTSGYNEQFF.

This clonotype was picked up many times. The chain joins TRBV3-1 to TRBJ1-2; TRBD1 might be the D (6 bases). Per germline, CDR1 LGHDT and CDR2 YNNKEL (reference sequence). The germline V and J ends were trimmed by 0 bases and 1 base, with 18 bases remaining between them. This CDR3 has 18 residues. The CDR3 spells CASSQDEVLRGLNYGYTF. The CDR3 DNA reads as TGTGCCAGCAGCCAAGATGAAGTTCTGCGGGGGCTTAACTATGGCTACACCTTC.

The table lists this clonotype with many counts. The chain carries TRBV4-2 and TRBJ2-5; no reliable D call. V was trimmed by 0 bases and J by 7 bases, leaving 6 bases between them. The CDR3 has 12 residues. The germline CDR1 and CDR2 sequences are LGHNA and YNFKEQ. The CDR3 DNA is TGTGCCAGCAGCCAAGATCGAACGACCCAGTACTTC. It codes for CASSQDRTTQYF.

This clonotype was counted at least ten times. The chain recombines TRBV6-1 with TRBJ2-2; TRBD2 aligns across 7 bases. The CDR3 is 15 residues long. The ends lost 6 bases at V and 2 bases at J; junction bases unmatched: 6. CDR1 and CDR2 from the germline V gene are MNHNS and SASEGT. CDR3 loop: CASRRDYENTGELFF. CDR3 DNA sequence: TGTGCCAGCAGACGGGACTATGAAAACACCGGGGAGCTGTTTTTT.

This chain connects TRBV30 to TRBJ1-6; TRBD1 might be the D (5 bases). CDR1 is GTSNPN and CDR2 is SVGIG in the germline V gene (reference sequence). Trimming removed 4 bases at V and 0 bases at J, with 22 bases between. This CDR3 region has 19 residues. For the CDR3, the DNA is TGTGCCTGGACCCCTTCATGGCTGGCAGGGAACTCCTATAATTCACCCCTCCACTTT. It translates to CAWTPSWLAGNSYNSPLHF.

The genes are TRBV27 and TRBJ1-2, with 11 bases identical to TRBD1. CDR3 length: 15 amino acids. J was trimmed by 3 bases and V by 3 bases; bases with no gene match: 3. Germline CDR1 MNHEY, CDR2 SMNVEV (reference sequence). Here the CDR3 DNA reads TGTGCCAGCAGTTTGGGACAGGGGGTGGACTATGGCTACACCTTC. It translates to CASSLGQGVDYGYTF.

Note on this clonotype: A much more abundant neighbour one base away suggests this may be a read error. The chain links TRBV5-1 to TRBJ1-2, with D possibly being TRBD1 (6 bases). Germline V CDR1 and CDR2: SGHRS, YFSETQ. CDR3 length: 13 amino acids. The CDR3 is CASSAGQNYGHTF. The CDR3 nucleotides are TGCGCCAGCAGCGCCGGACAGAACTATGGCCACACCTTC.